These 26 T cell receptor beta chains originate from one sample sequenced in a study of shared clonotypes between healthy human individuals. Clones were read by immunoSEQ multiplex PCR, and TCRdb kept only the in-frame ones, dropping some. This table holds some 2,100,000 clones, roughly 95% found once. The sample was naive CD4+ T cells sorted from blood. The subset is: CD45RA+ positively selected. These receptor sequences come from a man aged 18 to 30 in good health.

V usage is TRBV30 and J usage is TRBJ1-5; D ambiguous. The CDR3 runs to 12 residues. The germline V gene encodes CDR1 GTSNPN and CDR2 SVGIG (reference sequence). V was pared by 7 bases and J by 6 bases, with 13 bases between. This chain's CDR3 is CAFGRWPQPQHF. Here the CDR3 DNA reads TGTGCCTTCGGACGATGGCCTCAGCCCCAGCATTTT.

J is TRBJ2-3 and V is TRBV2; D uncertain. Trimming removed 5 bases at V and 1 base at J, with 7 bases between. CDR3 length: 13 amino acids. Per germline, CDR1 SNHLY and CDR2 FYNNEI. CDR3 region: CASSPLRTDTQYF. The DNA for the CDR3 is TGTGCCAGCAGTCCGCTCCGCACAGATACGCAGTATTTT.

The chain employs TRBV7-2 and TRBJ1-5; D unclear. Trimming stripped 5 bases from V and 0 bases from J, with 14 bases between. Germline V gives CDR1 SGHTA, CDR2 FQGNSA. The CDR3 contains 16 residues. The CDR3 is CASSPTRAYSNQPQHF. CDR3 nucleotide sequence: TGTGCCAGCAGCCCTACCAGAGCTTATAGCAATCAGCCCCAGCATTTT.

V usage is TRBV5-8 and J usage is TRBJ1-6; 7 nucleotides match TRBD1. The CDR3 is 16 amino acids. The germline V gene encodes CDR1 SGHTS and CDR2 YDEGEE. The trim removed 3 bases at V and 2 bases at J, leaving 5 bases unmatched. CDR3 in DNA: TGTGCCAGCAGCTCGGAGCAGGGGGCCTATAATTCACCCCTCCACTTT. It codes for CASSSEQGAYNSPLHF.

V usage is TRBV27 and J usage is TRBJ2-7, with D maybe TRBD2 (5 bases). The CDR3 runs 14 residues. V dropped 2 bases and J dropped 4 bases, with 12 bases sitting between them. CDR1 MNHEY and CDR2 SMNVEV come from the germline V gene (reference sequence). CDR3 nucleotide sequence: TGTGCCAGCAGTTTAAAGGGCACGGGGTACGAGCAGTACTTC. It translates to CASSLKGTGYEQYF.

V usage is TRBV5-1 and J usage is TRBJ2-5; tentatively, D is TRBD1 (7 bases). Germline assignment: CDR1 SGHRS and CDR2 YFSETQ. Trimming stripped 4 bases from V and 2 bases from J, with 18 bases between. The CDR3 spans 16 residues. CDR3 region: CASSGGPRDRQETQYF. The CDR3 coding sequence is TGCGCCAGCAGCGGGGGGCCGAGGGACAGACAAGAGACCCAGTACTTC.

This chain joins TRBV30 and TRBJ2-7; D tentatively fits TRBD1 or TRBD2 (5 bases each). CDR1 GTSNPN and CDR2 SVGIG come from the germline V gene (reference sequence). The CDR3 runs 14 residues. Trimming took 0 bases from V and 4 from J, leaving 13 bases between them. CDR3 loop: CAWSVDSGTYEQYF. The CDR3 DNA reads TGTGCCTGGAGTGTAGATTCGGGGACGTACGAGCAGTACTTC.

The chain uses TRBV2 and TRBJ2-4; TRBD2 matches at 13 bases. CDR1 and CDR2 (germline): SNHLY, FYNNEI. V shed 5 bases and J 2 bases; nucleotides not matched to a gene: 6. CDR3 length: 17 residues. CDR3 bases: TGTGCCAGCAGTTCGACTAGCGGGGGGTTTTCCAAAAACATTCAGTACTTC. Encoded protein: CASSSTSGGFSKNIQYF.

With regard to this clone: Within the sample, other DNA sequences also encode this same CDR3. The DNA for the CDR3 is TGTGCCAGCAGTAGGACAGGGAGCTCCTACAATGAGCAGTTCTTC. This gives the protein CASSRTGSSYNEQFF. The chain joins TRBV6-5 to TRBJ2-1; 8 nucleotides align to TRBD1. J was trimmed by 0 bases and V by 5 bases; bases with no gene match: 3. CDR1 and CDR2 from the germline V gene are MNHEY and SVGAGI. CDR3 length equals 15 residues.

Worth noting for this clone: This specimen includes other DNA sequences encoding the same CDR3. The rearrangement uses TRBV5-1 and TRBJ2-5, with D possibly TRBD2 on 6 matching bases. Germline CDR1 SGHRS, CDR2 YFSETQ. The V end was cut by 4 bases, the J end by 4 bases, with 14 bases between. The length of the CDR3 is 14 residues. CDR3 bases: TGCGCCAGCAGCCGCGATCGGGGACTAGAGACCCAGTACTTC. It codes for CASSRDRGLETQYF.

The gene calls are TRBV29-1 and TRBJ2-5; 7 bases match TRBD2. J was trimmed by 5 bases and V by 7 bases; bases with no gene match: 7. Germline CDR1 is SQVTM and CDR2 is ANQGSEA. This CDR3 comprises 12 residues. CDR3 sequence reads: CSAGGGSETQYF. CDR3 DNA: TGCAGCGCCGGCGGGGGATCGGAGACCCAGTACTTC.

J is TRBJ2-2 and V is TRBV11-3, with 14 bases identical to TRBD2. Germline V lookup: CDR1 SGHNT, CDR2 YENEEA. The CDR3 sequence is 16 residues long. V dropped 4 bases and J dropped 8; count of bases not matched to a gene: 6. The chain's CDR3 is CASSSGTSGGSGELFF. Written as DNA, the CDR3 is TGTGCCAGCAGCTCTGGGACTAGCGGGGGTTCTGGGGAGCTGTTTTTT.

The J gene is TRBJ2-5, the V gene TRBV28, with D unclear. Germline loops: CDR1 MDHEN, CDR2 SYDVKM. Trimming cost V 6 bases and J 2 bases, with 16 bases left between them. This CDR3 is 15 amino acids long. CDR3 amino acids: CASSRSGGKQETQYF. The CDR3 DNA follows: TGTGCCAGCAGCCGATCCGGTGGCAAACAAGAGACCCAGTACTTC.

The chain uses TRBV28 and TRBJ2-1; 8 nucleotides agree with TRBD1. In germline, CDR1 is MDHEN, CDR2 SYDVKM. This CDR3 comprises 15 residues. V trimming: 5 bases; J trimming: 3 bases; junction bases outside the gene matches: 6. CDR3 DNA: TGTGCCAGCAGTGGCCGGGACAGGATCTACAATGAGCAGTTCTTC. Its protein is CASSGRDRIYNEQFF.

This chain uses TRBV6-1 with TRBJ1-6; tentative D call: TRBD1 (5 bases). The V gene lost 7 bases and the J gene lost 9 bases, with 16 bases spanning the gap. In germline, CDR1 is MNHNS, CDR2 SASEGT. This CDR3 spans 14 amino acids. CDR3 in amino acids: CASNLGQATSPLHF. Written as DNA, the CDR3 is TGTGCCAGCAACCTGGGGCAGGCTACTTCACCCCTCCACTTT.

The chain joins TRBV30 to TRBJ2-7; 7 nucleotides align to TRBD1. The CDR3 is 13 residues long. With V trimmed by 5 bases and J by 4 bases, 8 bases remained unmatched. From germline, CDR1 is GTSNPN and CDR2 SVGIG (reference sequence). DNA for the CDR3: TGTGCCTGGGAAACAGGGGCAGGGTACGAGCAGTACTTC. Its translation is CAWETGAGYEQYF.

The rearrangement links TRBV10-1 to TRBJ2-2; D remains ambiguous. Looked up from germline, CDR1 is WNHNN and CDR2 is SYGVQD (reference sequence). CDR3 length: 14 amino acids. Trimming took off 0 bases at V and 5 bases at J, with 7 bases between the two ends. CDR3 in DNA: TGCGCCAGCAGTGAGTCACGGGTTACCGGGGAGCTGTTTTTT. The encoded protein is CASSESRVTGELFF.

The gene calls are TRBV5-1 and TRBJ2-1; TRBD2 is a possible D gene (6 bases). There are 11 residues in the CDR3. Looked up from germline, CDR1 is SGHRS and CDR2 is YFSETQ. Trimming removed 6 bases from V and 7 bases from J, with 8 bases in between. The CDR3 DNA reads as TGCGCCAGCACTGCGGGAAATGAGCAGTTCTTC. Translating it yields CASTAGNEQFF.

The chain has TRBV2 and TRBJ1-2, with D maybe TRBD1 (6 bases). The CDR3 has 13 residues. Germline V lookup: CDR1 SNHLY, CDR2 FYNNEI. Trimming removed 3 bases from V and 8 bases from J, with 13 bases in between. CDR3 sequence reads: CASSEGGRRGYTF. The CDR3 bases are TGTGCCAGCAGTGAGGGGGGCCGCCGGGGCTACACCTTC.

This rearrangement joins TRBV5-6 to TRBJ2-7; D may be TRBD1 or TRBD2 (5 bases each). Trimming took off 4 bases at V and 0 bases at J, with 17 bases between the two ends. CDR1 SGHDT and CDR2 YYEEEE come from the germline V gene. This CDR3 has 16 amino acids. CDR3 loop: CASSPGWGGGSYEQYF. The CDR3 nucleotides are TGTGCCAGCAGCCCCGGGTGGGGTGGGGGCTCCTACGAGCAGTACTTC.

V usage is TRBV5-1 and J usage is TRBJ2-1, with D maybe TRBD1 (6 bases). This CDR3 is 16 amino acids long. With 1 base removed from V and 4 bases from J, the gap between germline ends came to 15 bases. Per germline, CDR1 SGHRS and CDR2 YFSETQ. The chain's CDR3 is CASSLSTGKIYNEQFF. The CDR3 DNA reads TGCGCCAGCAGCTTGAGCACAGGGAAGATTTACAATGAGCAGTTCTTC.

Regarding this clone: Other DNA sequences in the sample encode the same CDR3. V and J are TRBV18 and TRBJ1-4; TRBD1 matches at 9 bases. The CDR3 consists of 14 residues. Trimming took 3 bases from V and 6 from J; bases not matched to a gene: 2. Germline CDR1 and CDR2: KGHSH and LQKENI. For the CDR3, the DNA is TGTGCCAGCTCACCGGGGACAGGGTATGAAAAACTGTTTTTT. As protein: CASSPGTGYEKLFF.

This chain connects TRBV18 to TRBJ2-1; D tentatively reads TRBD1 or TRBD2 (5 bases each). This CDR3 spans 15 amino acids. The V gene's germline CDR1 is KGHSH and CDR2 LQKENI. V gave up 3 bases and J gave up 6 bases, with 15 bases separating them. The CDR3 coding sequence is TGTGCCAGCTCACCTCGGGACCTAAGCGGCAATGAGCAGTTCTTC. This codes for CASSPRDLSGNEQFF.

V usage is TRBV2 and J usage is TRBJ2-1; D perhaps matches TRBD2 (5 bases). Trimming left V 3 bases short and J 4 bases short, with 16 bases between. The CDR3 is made up of 16 amino acids. Germline values: CDR1 SNHLY, CDR2 FYNNEI. The CDR3 is CASSDSRAVSYNEQFF. CDR3 DNA sequence: TGTGCCAGCAGTGATTCGCGAGCGGTTAGTTACAATGAGCAGTTCTTC.

The sample holds one count of this clone. The gene calls are TRBV5-1 and TRBJ2-3; D could derive from TRBD1 or TRBD2 (6 bases each). V was cut by 0 bases and J by 0 bases, with 11 bases left in between. Germline CDR1 SGHRS, CDR2 YFSETQ. The CDR3 extends over 16 amino acids. The CDR3, as DNA: TGCGCCAGCAGCTTGGTGGGGGGCGCAAGCACAGATACGCAGTATTTT. Encoded protein: CASSLVGGASTDTQYF.

The chain is built from TRBV5-8 and TRBJ2-7; 10 bases match TRBD1. This CDR3 spans 15 amino acids. V shed 4 bases, J shed 3 bases, and the junction held 7 bases outside the gene matches. Germline V gene data show CDR1 as SGHTS and CDR2 as YDEGEE. In DNA, the CDR3 is TGTGCCAGCAGCCCCTTGACAGGGGGCGTCTACGAGCAGTACTTC. This sequence encodes CASSPLTGGVYEQYF.